The 9 T cell receptor beta chains given below trace back to one sample, sequenced in a study of blood T cells in healthy people across ages. Primers used in a second PCR of about 6 to 11 cycles were a sample-barcoded 5' primer and a J-beta primer mix. Each CDR3 protein is one row after TCRdb ran MiXCR on the 5' RACE reads. The data show fewer than 600,000 distinct CDR3 sequences, about 29% seen once. These data also featured in a second study, about T cells of mothers and their children.

The sequenced sample consisted of blood. Receptor source: a boy between 2 and 15 years old in good health.

V is TRBV25-1 and J is TRBJ1-6, with unresolved D. Trimming took 4 bases from V and 6 from J, leaving 13 bases between them. The CDR3 length is 15 residues. Germline CDR1 MGHDK, CDR2 SYGVNS. CDR3 region: CASSGGPMINSPLHF. For the CDR3, the DNA is TGTGCCAGCAGTGGGGGTCCTATGATTAATTCACCCCTCCACTTT. Full variable domain (outside the CDR3, taken from reference TRBV25-1 and TRBJ1-6): EADIYQTPRYLVIGTGKKITLECSQTMGHDKMYWYQQDPGMELHLIHYSYGVNSTEKGDLSSESTVSRIRTEHFPLTLESARPSHTSQYLCASSGGPMINSPLHFGNGTRLTVT.

This clonotype turned up a few times. J is TRBJ2-5 and V is TRBV5-1; 9 positions match TRBD2. The J call may not be correct, given that the DNA end is closer to TRBJ2-1. The CDR3 runs 17 residues. Germline-derived CDR1 and CDR2 are SGHRS and YFSETQ. CDR3 coding DNA: TGCGCCAGCAGCCTGGTAGCAAGCGGGGGGATAAGAAATGAGCAGTTCTTC. It yields the protein CASSLVASGGIRNEQFF.

This clonotype was picked up a small number of times. The J gene is TRBJ1-1, the V gene TRBV27; D is undetermined. The CDR3 totals 13 residues. Per the germline V gene, CDR1 is MNHEY and CDR2 is SMNVEV (reference sequence). The V end was cut by 6 bases, the J end by 2 bases, with 10 bases between. CDR3 coding DNA: TGTGCCAGCAGATTAATAATAAACACTGAAGCTTTCTTT. This codes for CASRLIINTEAFF.

This chain uses TRBV12-3 or TRBV12-4 with TRBJ2-4; weak D call: TRBD1 (6 bases). The CDR3 extends over 15 amino acids. With 5 bases removed from V and 0 bases from J, the gap between germline ends came to 11 bases. This CDR3 reads CASSPGHIAKNIQYF. Written as DNA, the CDR3 is TGTGCCAGCAGTCCGGGACACATAGCCAAAAACATTCAGTACTTC.

This clonotype was observed a handful of times. The chain couples TRBV6-2 or TRBV6-3 to TRBJ2-4; D ambiguous. Trimming removed 7 bases at V and 0 bases at J, with 10 bases between. Germline CDR1 and CDR2: MNHEY and SVGEGT. The CDR3 runs to 14 residues. The CDR3 loop is CASTRSLAKNIQYF. In DNA, the CDR3 is TGTGCCAGCACGCGAAGTTTAGCCAAAAACATTCAGTACTTC.

The V and J genes are TRBV20-1 and TRBJ2-1; TRBD2 matches 10 bases. CDR3 length: 17 residues. V shed 6 bases, J shed 0 bases, and the junction held 11 bases outside the gene matches. Germline loops: CDR1 DFQATT, CDR2 SNEGSKA (reference sequence). In DNA form, the CDR3 reads TGCAGTGCAAACCCTAGCGGGGGCCTGAGCTCCTACAATGAGCAGTTCTTC. This codes for CSANPSGGLSSYNEQFF.

The chain combines TRBV6-5 with TRBJ2-7; TRBD1 matches at 8 bases. The CDR3 length is 15 residues. The germline CDR1 and CDR2 sequences are MNHEY and SVGAGI. Trimming at V came to 6 bases and at J to 4 bases, leaving 11 bases not matched to a gene. As DNA, the CDR3 is TGTGCCAGCAGACCGTCCAGGGGGCGCGCATACGAGCAGTACTTC. Its translation is CASRPSRGRAYEQYF.

This clonotype came up many times. The rearrangement joins TRBV7-9 to TRBJ2-5; perhaps TRBD2 as D (6 bases). From germline, CDR1 is SEHNR and CDR2 FQNEAQ (reference sequence). The V end lost 6 bases, the J end lost 4 bases, and 9 bases lay between the germline ends. The CDR3 runs to 12 residues. The DNA of the CDR3 is TGTGCCAGCAGGGCGGGACCAGAGACCCAGTACTTC. Protein sequence: CASRAGPETQYF.

The rearrangement joins TRBV5-1 to TRBJ2-5; D not certain. The CDR3 runs 16 residues. Trimming removed 1 base from V and 2 bases from J, with 15 bases in between. Germline V lookup: CDR1 SGHRS, CDR2 YFSETQ. This CDR3 is CASSLNLGGSQETQYF. CDR3 bases: TGCGCCAGCAGCTTGAACTTGGGTGGGTCACAAGAGACCCAGTACTTC.